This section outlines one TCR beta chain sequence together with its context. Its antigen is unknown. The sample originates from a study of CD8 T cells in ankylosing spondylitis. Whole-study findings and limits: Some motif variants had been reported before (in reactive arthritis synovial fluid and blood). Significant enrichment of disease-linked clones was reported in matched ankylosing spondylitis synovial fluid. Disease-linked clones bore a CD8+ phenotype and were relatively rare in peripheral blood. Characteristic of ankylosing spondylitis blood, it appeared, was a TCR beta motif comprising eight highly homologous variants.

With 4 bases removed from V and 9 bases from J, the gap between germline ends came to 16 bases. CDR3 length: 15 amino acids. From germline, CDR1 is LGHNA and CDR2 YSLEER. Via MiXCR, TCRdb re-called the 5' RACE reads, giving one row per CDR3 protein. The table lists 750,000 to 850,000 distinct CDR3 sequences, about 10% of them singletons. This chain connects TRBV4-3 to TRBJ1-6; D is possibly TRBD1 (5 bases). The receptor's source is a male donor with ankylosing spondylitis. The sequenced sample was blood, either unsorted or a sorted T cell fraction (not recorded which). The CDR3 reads CASSLVGGIGSPLHF. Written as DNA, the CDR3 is TGCGCCAGCAGCCTGGTGGGGGGGATCGGTTCACCCCTCCACTTT.